Following are 17 T cell receptor beta chains from one sample sequenced in a study of monozygotic twins with inflammatory bowel disease. Using the 5' RACE reads, TCRdb records one entry per CDR3 protein without DNA. The sample holds fewer than 200,000 distinct CDR3 sequences. The sample consisted of blood. All receptors come from a human donor with ulcerative colitis or Crohn's disease, or a healthy co-twin of an affected twin (not recorded which).

The J gene is TRBJ1-5, the V gene TRBV24-1. From germline, CDR1 is KGHDR and CDR2 SFDVKD. The CDR3 covers 15 residues. CDR3 sequence: CATSEGTYSNQPQHF.

The V gene is TRBV6-2 or TRBV6-3, the J gene TRBJ2-7. Germline loops: CDR1 MNHEY, CDR2 SVGEGT. The CDR3 is 13 residues long. This CDR3 reads CASSYVGAYEQYF.

V gene TRBV12-3 or TRBV12-4 combines with J gene TRBJ2-5; TCRdb's D call of TRBD1 is untestable without DNA. CDR3 length: 20 residues. Here the CDR3 reads CASSLPGGSRGPPRDETQYF.

V gene TRBV5-1 combines with J gene TRBJ2-7; as DNA is missing, the TRBD1 call by TCRdb cannot be tested. The CDR3 runs 13 residues. Looked up from germline, CDR1 is SGHRS and CDR2 is YFSETQ. CDR3 amino acids: CATMRIPGNEQYF. Variable domain in full (rest from reference TRBV5-1 and TRBJ2-7): KAGVTQTPRYLIKTRGQQVTLSCSPISGHRSVSWYQQTPGQGLQFLFEYFSETQRNKGNFPGRFSGRQFSNSRSEMNVSTLELGDSALYLCATMRIPGNEQYFGPGTRLTVT.

V and J are TRBV3-1 and TRBJ2-1; the D gene TCRdb calls, TRBD2, cannot be checked with no DNA. Germline V CDR1 and CDR2: LGHDT, YNNKEL (reference sequence). This CDR3 has 14 residues. CDR3 sequence: CASSQGLAWGEQFF.

V gene TRBV28 combines with J gene TRBJ2-1; as DNA is missing, the TRBD1 call by TCRdb cannot be tested. Germline CDR1 is MDHEN and CDR2 is SYDVKM. The CDR3 loop spans 13 amino acids. The CDR3 spells CASSYYPSDEQFF.

The rearrangement joins TRBV7-9 to TRBJ1-1; the D gene TCRdb calls, TRBD1, cannot be checked with no DNA. CDR1 and CDR2 from the germline V gene are SEHNR and FQNEAQ (reference sequence). The CDR3 extends over 12 amino acids. The CDR3 sequence is CASSQTGDEAFF.

The chain links TRBV5-1 to TRBJ1-5. The CDR3 consists of 14 residues. CDR1 and CDR2 (germline): SGHRS, YFSETQ. The CDR3 here is CASSLGVSNQPQHF.

The rearrangement links TRBV18 to TRBJ2-2. The CDR3 contains 16 residues. Germline CDR1 is KGHSH and CDR2 is LQKENI. CDR3 sequence reads: CASSPRADPDGGELFF.

This rearrangement joins TRBV5-5 to TRBJ2-3; the TRBD1 assignment by TCRdb is unverifiable without DNA. Per the germline V gene, CDR1 is SGHKS and CDR2 is YYEKEE (reference sequence). The CDR3 is 17 amino acids. The CDR3 loop reads CASSLGLQVRETDTQYF. The full variable domain, in which reference TRBV5-5 and TRBJ2-3 provide the parts outside the CDR3, is DAGVTQSPTHLIKTRGQQVTLRCSPISGHKSVSWYQQVLGQGPQFIFQYYEKEERGRGNFPDRFSARQFPNYSSELNVNALLLGDSALYLCASSLGLQVRETDTQYFGPGTRLTVL.

The genes are TRBV20-1 and TRBJ1-3. Germline lookup yields CDR1 DFQATT and CDR2 SNEGSKA (reference sequence). The CDR3 consists of 15 residues. CDR3 protein: CSARDLAGSGNTIYF.

The rearrangement uses TRBV7-6 and TRBJ1-4; TCRdb calls TRBD1, which cannot be checked without DNA. The germline V gene encodes CDR1 SGHVS and CDR2 FNYEAQ. The CDR3 is 13 residues long. The CDR3 sequence is CASSAQTGEKLFF.

The chain carries TRBV6-5 and TRBJ2-3; TCRdb's D call of TRBD1 is untestable without DNA. Germline loops: CDR1 MNHEY, CDR2 SVGAGI. This CDR3 is built from 14 residues. The CDR3 loop is CASSYSPETDTQYF.

The chain couples TRBV5-5 to TRBJ2-3. The CDR3 totals 15 residues. Germline values: CDR1 SGHKS, CDR2 YYEKEE (reference sequence). This CDR3 is CASSFGPTRTDTQYF. The full variable domain, with the rest looked up from reference TRBV5-5 and TRBJ2-3, is DAGVTQSPTHLIKTRGQQVTLRCSPISGHKSVSWYQQVLGQGPQFIFQYYEKEERGRGNFPDRFSARQFPNYSSELNVNALLLGDSALYLCASSFGPTRTDTQYFGPGTRLTVL.

The CDR3 is CASSAGNGQPQHF. The chain couples TRBV7-9 to TRBJ1-5. CDR1 and CDR2 (germline): SEHNR, FQNEAQ (reference sequence). There are 13 residues in the CDR3. Filled out from reference TRBV7-9 and TRBJ1-5, the complete variable domain reads DTGVSQNPRHKITKRGQNVTFRCDPISEHNRLYWYRQTLGQGPEFLTYFQNEAQLEKSRLLSDRFSAERPKGSFSTLEIQRTEQGDSAMYLCASSAGNGQPQHFGDGTRLSIL.

The chain uses TRBV20-1 and TRBJ2-1; the TRBD2 assignment by TCRdb is unverifiable without DNA. This CDR3 region has 15 residues. CDR1 is DFQATT, CDR2 SNEGSKA, per germline (reference sequence). The CDR3 protein is CSAARLAGGLGEQFF.

The chain recombines TRBV21-1 with TRBJ2-7. TRBV21-1 is a pseudogene segment. The CDR3 spans 16 residues. This chain's CDR3 is CASSKSFAENTYEQYF.